The 13 T cell receptor beta chains given below trace back to one sample, sequenced in a study of blood T cell repertoires in COVID-19. Using immunoSEQ multiplex PCR, the repertoire was profiled, and TCRdb retains in-frame clones only, with some absent. The sample lists fewer than 700,000 clones; 85% to 90% were seen once. Material: peripheral blood. These receptors all come from a woman between 45 and 60 years old with COVID-19, enrolled during active disease.

This clone was counted once. This chain connects TRBV5-1 to TRBJ1-1; the match to TRBD1 covers 9 bases. The CDR3 has 16 residues. Trimming at V came to 4 bases and at J to 3 bases, leaving 10 bases not matched to a gene. Germline V lookup: CDR1 SGHRS, CDR2 YFSETQ. The CDR3 loop is CASSKGIQGAYTEAFF. In DNA, the CDR3 is TGCGCCAGCAGCAAAGGAATACAGGGGGCATACACTGAAGCTTTCTTT. The full variable domain, with the rest looked up from reference TRBV5-1 and TRBJ1-1, is KAGVTQTPRYLIKTRGQQVTLSCSPISGHRSVSWYQQTPGQGLQFLFEYFSETQRNKGNFPGRFSGRQFSNSRSEMNVSTLELGDSALYLCASSKGIQGAYTEAFFGQGTRLTVV.

The J gene is TRBJ1-1, the V gene TRBV6-2 or TRBV6-3, with D hard to call. The CDR3 is 15 amino acids. Germline lookup yields CDR1 MNHEY and CDR2 SVGEGT. V lost 0 bases, J lost 3 bases, and 11 bases lay in between. The CDR3 sequence: CASSYSPRGHTEAFF. The CDR3 region has the DNA TGTGCCAGCAGTTACTCGCCGCGAGGTCACACTGAAGCTTTCTTT.

The rearrangement uses TRBV6-1 and TRBJ2-5, with D hard to call. CDR3 length: 13 amino acids. Germline assignment: CDR1 MNHNS and CDR2 SASEGT. Trimming cost V 2 bases and J 4 bases, with 8 bases left between them. CDR3 sequence: CASSELAGETQYF. The CDR3, as DNA: TGTGCCAGCAGTGAATTGGCAGGAGAGACCCAGTACTTC.

The chain is built from TRBV2 and TRBJ2-1; 8 bases are a match to TRBD2. Trimming took 7 bases from V and 6 from J; bases not matched to a gene: 5. The germline V gene encodes CDR1 SNHLY and CDR2 FYNNEI. The CDR3 spans 13 residues. CDR3 coding DNA: TGTGCCAGCATTAACCGGGGGGGCAATGAGCAGTTCTTC. Amino acids: CASINRGGNEQFF.

This chain joins TRBV24-1 and TRBJ1-5, with 11 bases fitting TRBD1. Germline loops: CDR1 KGHDR, CDR2 SFDVKD. V was clipped by 3 bases and J by 6 bases; unmatched bases: 9. The CDR3 has 17 residues. CDR3 residues: CATSDLRTGGVGQPQHF. CDR3 bases: TGTGCCACCAGTGATCTCCGGACAGGGGGCGTGGGTCAGCCCCAGCATTTT.

This chain connects TRBV5-4 to TRBJ2-1; possible D gene TRBD2, 5 bases. The CDR3 is made up of 14 amino acids. The V gene lost 2 bases and the J gene lost 5 bases, with 11 bases spanning the gap. Germline lookup yields CDR1 SGHNT and CDR2 YYREEE (reference sequence). The CDR3 nucleotides are TGTGCCAGCAGCTTCATTGGAGGCGACAATGAGCAGTTCTTC. Its protein is CASSFIGGDNEQFF. The full variable domain, with the rest looked up from reference TRBV5-4 and TRBJ2-1, is ETGVTQSPTHLIKTRGQQVTLRCSSQSGHNTVSWYQQALGQGPQFIFQYYREEENGRGNFPPRFSGLQFPNYSSELNVNALELDDSALYLCASSFIGGDNEQFFGPGTRLTVL.

This clone was observed once. V and J are TRBV30 and TRBJ2-7; 7 nucleotides match TRBD2. This CDR3 comprises 15 residues. Germline V lookup: CDR1 GTSNPN, CDR2 SVGIG (reference sequence). The J segment lost 2 bases and the V segment lost 4 bases, leaving 11 bases of the junction unmatched. CDR3 nucleotide sequence: TGTGCCTGGACCATGGGGGGGGGAGCAGCCTACGAGCAGTACTTC. Protein: CAWTMGGGAAYEQYF.

The genes are TRBV30 and TRBJ2-2, with D possibly being TRBD2 (5 bases). V shed 4 bases and J shed 2 bases, with 26 bases lying between them. The CDR3 extends over 19 amino acids. Germline assignment: CDR1 GTSNPN and CDR2 SVGIG (reference sequence). CDR3 sequence: CAWIPKRAGETINTGELFF. In nucleotides, the CDR3 is TGTGCCTGGATCCCCAAACGAGCCGGGGAGACAATAAACACCGGGGAGCTGTTTTTT.

V and J are TRBV9 and TRBJ2-7; maybe TRBD2 (6 bases). Between the trimmed V and J ends, which lost 4 bases and 2 bases, there was a span of 13 bases. CDR1 is SGDLS, CDR2 YYNGEE, per germline. This CDR3 is 14 amino acids long. The CDR3 DNA reads as TGTGCCAGCAGCCCCGGAGGGAACCCCTACGAGCAGTACTTC. It codes for CASSPGGNPYEQYF.

The CDR3 spells CASSPGTSGRYTDTQYF. CDR3 in DNA: TGTGCCAGCAGCCCCGGGACTAGCGGGAGATACACAGATACGCAGTATTTT. The chain uses TRBV11-2 and TRBJ2-3, with 14 bases that match TRBD2. The V gene end was trimmed by 5 bases and the J gene end by 2 bases; junction bases not matched to a gene: 6. The length of the CDR3 is 17 residues. The germline V gene encodes CDR1 SGHAT and CDR2 FQNNGV.

A word on this clone: Other nucleotide sequences in the sample specify the same CDR3. The chain employs TRBV5-6 and TRBJ1-1; D is ambiguous. CDR3 length: 12 amino acids. CDR1 is SGHDT and CDR2 is YYEEEE in the germline V gene. V was clipped by 4 bases and J by 2 bases, with 6 bases between them. As DNA, the CDR3 is TGTGCCAGCAGCCTCCTCAACACTGAAGCTTTCTTT. It yields the protein CASSLLNTEAFF.

Remarks on this clone: The sample contains more than one DNA sequence encoding this CDR3. The chain couples TRBV7-9 to TRBJ1-4; no clear D gene. From germline, CDR1 is SEHNR and CDR2 FQNEAQ (reference sequence). Trimming shortened V by 1 base and J by 0 bases, and 3 bases separated the two germline ends. The CDR3 is 14 amino acids. The chain's CDR3 is CASSLDTTNEKLFF. CDR3 DNA: TGTGCCAGCAGCTTAGATACAACTAATGAAAAACTGTTTTTT.

The chain is built from TRBV6-1 and TRBJ1-1; D ambiguous. Between the trimmed V and J ends, which lost 0 bases and 0 bases, there was a span of 5 bases. This CDR3 comprises 14 residues. In germline, CDR1 is MNHNS, CDR2 SASEGT. This chain's CDR3 is CASSEAAVNTEAFF. Here the CDR3 DNA reads TGTGCCAGCAGTGAAGCGGCGGTGAACACTGAAGCTTTCTTT.